The next 28 T cell receptor beta chains were all read from a single sample in a study of cytomegalovirus exposure and HLA in healthy donors. The study ran its PCR with 60 Vbeta and 13 Jbeta primers. Only in-frame clones appear in the TCRdb table, and some are missing; sequencing was by immunoSEQ multiplex PCR. Counted here are approximately 140,000 clones, 65% to 85% occurring once; the ten biggest clones make up roughly 1.5%. Sequences were obtained from PBMCs. The source of these receptors is a woman aged 18-30 years in good health and CMV-seronegative.

This sequence joins TRBV6-5 and TRBJ2-2; no definite D call. Per the germline V gene, CDR1 is MNHEY and CDR2 is SVGAGI. The CDR3 is 14 amino acids. Deletions cut 5 bases from V and 5 bases from J, with 12 bases between. CDR3 coding DNA: TGTGCCAGCAGTGCACCTTTAGTAACCGGGGAGCTGTTTTTT. It yields the protein CASSAPLVTGELFF.

This chain uses TRBV19 with TRBJ2-1; 10 bases match TRBD2. This CDR3 is built from 14 residues. Germline V gives CDR1 LNHDA, CDR2 SQIVND (reference sequence). V lost 7 bases, J lost 4 bases, and 4 bases stayed unmatched. The CDR3 sequence is CASKTSGLYNEQFF. The CDR3 coding sequence is TGTGCCAGTAAGACTAGCGGGCTGTACAATGAGCAGTTCTTC.

The gene calls are TRBV6-5 and TRBJ2-6; possible D gene TRBD2, 5 bases. Germline CDR1 reads MNHEY; CDR2 reads SVGAGI. Between the trimmed V and J ends, which lost 4 bases and 1 base, there was a span of 11 bases. CDR3 length: 16 residues. The CDR3 sequence is CASSSTEGSGANVLTF. Written as DNA, the CDR3 is TGTGCCAGCAGTTCCACCGAGGGATCTGGGGCCAACGTCCTGACTTTC.

The chain combines TRBV6-1 with TRBJ1-5, with 7 bases identical to TRBD1. CDR3 length: 15 residues. CDR1 and CDR2 (germline): MNHNS, SASEGT. With V trimmed by 8 bases and J by 0 bases, 7 bases remained unmatched. CDR3 sequence: CASGAGTASNQPQHF. The CDR3 DNA reads as TGTGCCAGCGGCGCCGGGACAGCTAGCAATCAGCCCCAGCATTTT.

V and J are TRBV2 and TRBJ1-2; 8 bases line up with TRBD1. Germline-derived CDR1 and CDR2 are SNHLY and FYNNEI. This CDR3 region has 14 residues. V trimming: 8 bases; J trimming: 7 bases; junction bases outside the gene matches: 12. The DNA of the CDR3 is TGTGCCAGCTTCCAGGGCAGGGGGCTTAGTGGCTACACCTTC. Its protein is CASFQGRGLSGYTF.

The chain joins TRBV30 to TRBJ1-5; 7 bases are shared with TRBD1. Germline V lookup: CDR1 GTSNPN, CDR2 SVGIG (reference sequence). The CDR3 covers 15 residues. After removal of 3 bases from V and 1 base from J, the junction contained 6 bases not matched to a gene. CDR3 DNA sequence: TGTGCCTGGAGCCGACAGGGCTCGAGCAATCAGCCCCAGCATTTT. Protein: CAWSRQGSSNQPQHF.

The rearrangement uses TRBV12-5 and TRBJ2-7, with 12 bases lining up with TRBD2. J was trimmed by 2 bases and V by 4 bases; bases with no gene match: 6. CDR1 and CDR2 (germline): LGHNT, FRNRAP. The CDR3 is made up of 16 amino acids. The CDR3 protein is CASGWGLAGPTYEQYF. The CDR3 nucleotides read TGTGCTAGTGGTTGGGGACTAGCGGGTCCTACCTACGAGCAGTACTTC.

This clone was picked up a small number of times. The chain couples TRBV4-1 to TRBJ1-4; TRBD1 matches 9 bases. Germline V gene lookup returns CDR1 MGHRA and CDR2 YSYEKL. This CDR3 comprises 15 residues. Unmatched junction bases numbered 5, after V lost 1 base and J lost 8 bases. Written as DNA, the CDR3 is TGCGCCAGCAGCCAAGGGGGACAGGGTGGCGAAAAACTGTTTTTT. It yields the protein CASSQGGQGGEKLFF.

The chain carries TRBV4-2 and TRBJ2-7, with 9 positions matching TRBD1. The CDR3 consists of 17 residues. Germline assignment: CDR1 LGHNA and CDR2 YNFKEQ. V shed 4 bases, J shed 0 bases, and the junction held 10 bases outside the gene matches. The chain's CDR3 is CASSLSPGQGLSYEQYF. The DNA of the CDR3 is TGTGCCAGCAGCCTCTCTCCGGGACAGGGTCTCTCCTACGAGCAGTACTTC.

J is TRBJ2-7 and V is TRBV19, with D possibly matching TRBD2 (5 bases). Between the trimmed V and J ends, which lost 1 base and 0 bases, there was a span of 7 bases. CDR1 is LNHDA, CDR2 SQIVND, per germline (reference sequence). CDR3 length: 14 residues. CDR3 in amino acids: CASSIATSSYEQYF. DNA for the CDR3: TGTGCCAGTAGTATAGCTACTAGCTCCTACGAGCAGTACTTC.

The chain combines TRBV5-1 with TRBJ1-2; D is unresolved. V lost 0 bases and J 9 bases, leaving 9 bases between the germline ends. CDR3 length equals 12 residues. The V gene's germline CDR1 is SGHRS and CDR2 YFSETQ. CDR3 nucleotide sequence: TGCGCCAGCAGCTTGGATGCGGGAAGCTACACCTTC. Translating gives CASSLDAGSYTF.

The V and J genes are TRBV6-5 and TRBJ1-5, with D maybe TRBD1 (5 bases). The CDR3 is 13 residues long. Looked up from germline, CDR1 is MNHEY and CDR2 is SVGAGI. V gave up 3 bases and J gave up 6 bases, with 9 bases separating them. In nucleotides, the CDR3 is TGTGCCAGCAGTTATGGGGCCAGTCAGCCCCAGCATTTT. This translates into CASSYGASQPQHF.

This clone showed up just a few times. V and J are TRBV2 and TRBJ2-2; weak D call: TRBD1 (5 bases). V was trimmed by 6 bases and J by 3 bases, leaving 5 bases between them. CDR3 length: 12 residues. Germline lookup yields CDR1 SNHLY and CDR2 FYNNEI. The CDR3 coding sequence is TGTGCCAGCAGGACAGACACCGGGGAGCTGTTTTTT. Its translation: CASRTDTGELFF.

The chain links TRBV4-1 to TRBJ2-2; D remains unclear. V lost 0 bases and J lost 1, with 9 bases in between. The CDR3 contains 16 residues. CDR1 is MGHRA and CDR2 is YSYEKL in the germline V gene. For the CDR3, the DNA is TGCGCCAGCAGCCAAGATATAGAGCGGAACACCGGGGAGCTGTTTTTT. It codes for CASSQDIERNTGELFF.

The genes are TRBV19 and TRBJ2-2; possibly TRBD2 for D (5 bases). In germline, CDR1 is LNHDA, CDR2 SQIVND (reference sequence). This CDR3 region has 13 residues. CDR3 nucleotides: TGTGCGACCAAACTAGTAAAAACCGGGGAGCTGTTTTTT. This encodes CATKLVKTGELFF.

This chain links TRBV14 with TRBJ2-7, with 9 bases that match TRBD2. The germline gives CDR1 SGHDN, CDR2 FVKESK. J was trimmed by 5 bases and V by 4 bases; bases with no gene match: 9. The CDR3 totals 15 residues. CDR3 residues: CASSPIAGVTNEQYF. CDR3 DNA sequence: TGTGCCAGCAGCCCCATAGCGGGAGTGACGAACGAGCAGTACTTC.

The CDR3 bases are TGTGCCTGGAGGGGACAGGGGTTTGAAGCTTTCTTT. Protein product: CAWRGQGFEAFF. The chain couples TRBV30 to TRBJ1-1, with 10 bases lining up with TRBD1. In germline, CDR1 is GTSNPN, CDR2 SVGIG (reference sequence). The V gene end was trimmed by 3 bases and the J gene end by 7 bases; junction bases not matched to a gene: 2. The CDR3 runs to 12 residues.

The chain recombines TRBV30 with TRBJ1-1, with D possibly being TRBD1 (6 bases). This CDR3 is built from 12 residues. V lost 4 bases and J 5 bases, leaving 11 bases between the germline ends. CDR1 is GTSNPN and CDR2 is SVGIG in the germline V gene (reference sequence). CDR3 sequence (DNA): TGTGCCTGGACAGGGGAGAATACTGAAGCTTTCTTT. This gives the protein CAWTGENTEAFF.

Only one count was recorded for this clone. This chain uses TRBV19 with TRBJ1-2, with TRBD1 identical over 9 bases. CDR3 length equals 15 residues. The germline CDR1 and CDR2 sequences are LNHDA and SQIVND (reference sequence). J was trimmed by 4 bases and V by 6 bases; bases with no gene match: 9. CDR3 region: CASRRTGALSYGYTF. The CDR3 nucleotides are TGTGCCAGTAGGCGGACAGGGGCCCTATCCTATGGCTACACCTTC.

The count of this clone is one. The V and J genes are TRBV5-6 and TRBJ1-1, with D maybe TRBD1 (5 bases). This CDR3 comprises 13 residues. V was clipped by 4 bases and J by 10 bases, with 17 bases between them. The germline V gene encodes CDR1 SGHDT and CDR2 YYEEEE. The chain's CDR3 is CASSPRAAWGAFF. The CDR3 coding sequence is TGTGCCAGCAGCCCCAGGGCGGCGTGGGGAGCTTTCTTT. Full variable domain (outside the CDR3, taken from reference TRBV5-6 and TRBJ1-1): DAGVTQSPTHLIKTRGQQVTLRCSPKSGHDTVSWYQQALGQGPQFIFQYYEEEERQRGNFPDRFSGHQFPNYSSELNVNALLLGDSALYLCASSPRAAWGAFFGQGTRLTVV.

This chain uses TRBV6-5 with TRBJ2-1; D is ambiguous. Germline CDR1 reads MNHEY; CDR2 reads SVGAGI. The V end lost 4 bases, the J end lost 3 bases, and 7 bases lay between the germline ends. The CDR3 loop spans 13 amino acids. The CDR3 bases are TGTGCCAGCAGTTCGGTTCGCTACAATGAGCAGTTCTTC. Protein: CASSSVRYNEQFF.

The chain's CDR3 is CASSFGTGGAWPKNIQYF. CDR3 bases: TGCGCCAGCAGCTTCGGGACAGGGGGCGCTTGGCCCAAAAACATTCAGTACTTC. The chain combines TRBV5-1 with TRBJ2-4, with 12 bases aligning to TRBD1. The CDR3 contains 18 residues. Germline V gene data show CDR1 as SGHRS and CDR2 as YFSETQ. Trimming removed 2 bases from V and 2 bases from J; junction bases left unmatched: 8.

The rearrangement joins TRBV7-9 to TRBJ1-1, with D tentatively TRBD1 (6 bases). Between the trimmed V and J ends, which lost 2 bases and 3 bases, there was a span of 13 bases. The V gene's germline CDR1 is SEHNR and CDR2 FQNEAQ (reference sequence). This CDR3 contains 15 residues. The CDR3 region is CASSLTGRSDTEAFF. CDR3 bases: TGTGCCAGCAGCTTAACAGGGCGGTCTGACACTGAAGCTTTCTTT.

The CDR3 coding sequence is TGTGCCAGCAGCGTAGATGGAGGGGCCACTGAAGCTTTCTTT. Amino acids: CASSVDGGATEAFF. The V gene is TRBV9, the J gene TRBJ1-1; a weak D match, TRBD1 (5 bases). Trimming removed 0 bases at V and 4 bases at J, with 10 bases between. CDR3 size: 14 residues. Germline values: CDR1 SGDLS, CDR2 YYNGEE.

This clone was detected a few times. The V and J genes are TRBV9 and TRBJ2-2, with 9 nucleotides matching TRBD1. The CDR3 contains 17 residues. CDR1 and CDR2 (germline): SGDLS, YYNGEE. Trimming at V came to 3 bases and at J to 6 bases, leaving 12 bases not matched to a gene. The CDR3, as DNA: TGTGCCAGCAGCGCACCGGGACAGGGTTCGGTGTCCGGGGAGCTGTTTTTT. Its translation: CASSAPGQGSVSGELFF.

In this sample, this clone turned up a few times. The chain recombines TRBV7-9 with TRBJ2-2; D is possibly TRBD2 (5 bases). Germline V lookup: CDR1 SEHNR, CDR2 FQNEAQ (reference sequence). CDR3 length: 13 amino acids. Between the trimmed V and J ends, which lost 4 bases and 5 bases, there was a span of 8 bases. The CDR3 DNA follows: TGTGCCAGCAGCTCCGAGGGTACCGGGGAGCTGTTTTTT. It encodes CASSSEGTGELFF.

The rearrangement joins TRBV5-1 to TRBJ2-1; the match to TRBD2 covers 8 bases. Looked up from germline, CDR1 is SGHRS and CDR2 is YFSETQ. The V and J ends lost 0 bases and 7 bases, in that order; junction bases with no gene match: 3. The CDR3 is 14 residues long. This CDR3 is CASSLALAENEQFF. The CDR3 DNA is TGCGCCAGCAGCTTGGCACTAGCGGAAAATGAGCAGTTCTTC.

The V gene is TRBV27, the J gene TRBJ1-3, with 8 positions matching TRBD1. J lost 4 bases, V lost 6 bases, and 8 bases had no gene match. There are 15 residues in the CDR3. From germline, CDR1 is MNHEY and CDR2 SMNVEV (reference sequence). This CDR3 reads CASRSSQGGGNTIYF. The CDR3 bases are TGTGCCAGCAGATCATCACAGGGGGGAGGAAACACCATATATTTT.